The source of this T cell receptor (beta chain) is a study of molecular identifiers for immune sequencing clone quantification. Study-level results: Detectable among one million naive cells, according to reports, was Jurkat TCR RNA spiked in from one cell.

As regards this clonotype: Its antigen is not identified.

Naive CD8 T cells were picked out by sorting for CD8+CD4-CCR7+CD45RA+. One entry per CDR3 protein results from TCRdb running MiXCR on the PCR reads. The sample contains about half a million distinct CDR3 sequences, around 21% of which appear only once. The sequenced sample consisted of naive CD8+ T cells from blood, with Jurkat cell RNA spiked in. Subset of the sample: FACS-sorted CD8+CD4-CCR7+CD45RA+ naive T cells. The source of this sequence is a human donor in good health. Some libraries in this study had Jurkat cell RNA spiked in.

The DNA of the CDR3 is TGTGCCAGTAATTTTGGGCAGGGACGCAATCAGCCCCAGCATTTT. Translated, it gives CASNFGQGRNQPQHF. This sequence joins TRBV19 and TRBJ1-5, with D possibly matching TRBD1 (5 bases). Germline values: CDR1 LNHDA, CDR2 SQIVND (reference sequence). Between the trimmed V and J ends, which lost 7 bases and 2 bases, there was a span of 15 bases. CDR3 length equals 15 residues.